This T cell receptor beta chain was identified in a study of blood T cell repertoires in COVID-19. As for the study in general: There were acute and convalescent COVID-19 samples, and they came from the United States, Italy and Spain. T cells, B-cell-depleted T cells, or PBMCs supplied cDNA or gDNA.

V was cut by 4 bases and J by 5 bases, with 12 bases left in between. Germline V gene data show CDR1 as SGHRS and CDR2 as YFSETQ. This CDR3 has 13 amino acids. The authors' processing: Cell counts per sample came from amplifying reference gene primers. Some clones are missing from TCRdb's copy, which holds only in-frame ones; the method was immunoSEQ multiplex PCR. V, J and clone size derive from that table, while D and trimming were established from the DNA sequence. The profile shows about 120,000 clones, about four fifths of them singletons. This sequence joins TRBV5-1 and TRBJ2-5; a weak D match, TRBD1 (5 bases). This TCR was sampled from a woman of 80 years or more with acute or convalescent COVID-19. Sequenced input: peripheral blood. CDR3 sequence (DNA): TGCGCCAGCAGCCTGAAGGGGATGGAGACCCAGTACTTC. This sequence encodes CASSLKGMETQYF. The variable domain in full, completed from reference TRBV5-1 and TRBJ2-5, reads KAGVTQTPRYLIKTRGQQVTLSCSPISGHRSVSWYQQTPGQGLQFLFEYFSETQRNKGNFPGRFSGRQFSNSRSEMNVSTLELGDSALYLCASSLKGMETQYFGPGTRLLVL.